The clone carrying this T cell receptor (beta chain) has only one observation. This sample was taken from a study of shared T cell receptors in the human thymus. Germline V CDR1 and CDR2: SGHTA, FQGNSA. CDR3 length equals 13 residues. The germline V and J ends were trimmed by 5 bases and 4 bases, with 9 bases remaining between them. Assay used: immunoSEQ multiplex PCR; TCRdb lists only in-frame clones, some missing. This table holds some 640,000 clones, more than 70% found once. The same sample was also studied in work on human thymus T cells. This second study says: Donors were healthy Finnish babies undergoing corrective operations for congenital heart defects. The thymus was resected at corrective cardiac surgery. Thymic and blood repertoires appeared to display a bias in their usage of V and J genes. In unrelated individuals, thymic repertoires overlapped highly, according to related research.

The sample taken for sequencing was thymocytes. The chain links TRBV7-2 to TRBJ1-5; a weak D match, TRBD1 (6 bases). This receptor was obtained from a boy under three years old with a congenital heart defect. The CDR3 region has the DNA TGTGCCAGCAGCCACCAGGGGAATCAGCCCCAGCATTTT. This gives the protein CASSHQGNQPQHF.